This entry lists 28 T cell receptor beta chains sequenced from one sample in a study of cytomegalovirus exposure and HLA in healthy donors. The PCR contained 60 Vbeta and 13 Jbeta primers. Assay used: immunoSEQ multiplex PCR; TCRdb lists only in-frame clones, some missing. This table holds 90,000 or so clones, 70% to 75% found once. Sequenced material: PBMCs. The receptors come from a young woman in good health and CMV-seropositive.

This clone showed up just once. The V gene is TRBV27, the J gene TRBJ2-2; D not certain. CDR1 and CDR2 from the germline V gene are MNHEY and SMNVEV (reference sequence). This CDR3 region has 14 residues. V was shortened by 2 bases and J by 5 bases, with 9 bases between the two germline ends. For the CDR3, the DNA is TGTGCCAGCAGTTTAAAGCCCATGACCGGGGAGCTGTTTTTT. Translated: CASSLKPMTGELFF.

This rearrangement joins TRBV10-2 to TRBJ2-2; 9 nucleotides agree with TRBD1. Germline CDR1 WSHSY, CDR2 SAAADI. V lost 8 bases, J lost 0 bases, and 1 base stayed unmatched. The CDR3 covers 14 residues. CDR3 coding DNA: TGCGCCAGCGGGACAGGGCCGAACACCGGGGAGCTGTTTTTT. It is translated as CASGTGPNTGELFF.

The rearrangement uses TRBV5-1 and TRBJ2-1; D is unclear. The germline gives CDR1 SGHRS, CDR2 YFSETQ. V was trimmed by 4 bases and J by 6 bases, leaving 8 bases between them. The CDR3 loop spans 12 amino acids. The CDR3 DNA reads TGCGCCAGCAGCCACAAACCCAATGAGCAGTTCTTC. This codes for CASSHKPNEQFF.

This clone was observed a handful of times. J is TRBJ1-2 and V is TRBV7-5; the table gives TRBD1 as D, unverified against the DNA. TRBV7-5 corresponds to a pseudogene. This CDR3 has 14 amino acids. The CDR3 DNA reads TGTGCCAGAAGCACCCCGACAGGGAACTATGGCTACACCTTC. Protein product: CARSTPTGNYGYTF.

This chain links TRBV11-2 with TRBJ1-6; D perhaps matches TRBD1 (6 bases). CDR3 size: 15 residues. The V end was cut by 0 bases, the J end by 14 bases, with 17 bases between. The germline gives CDR1 SGHAT, CDR2 FQNNGV. The CDR3 loop reads CASSLEGGGTRTLHF. As DNA, the CDR3 is TGTGCCAGCAGCTTAGAAGGGGGAGGGACGCGGACCCTCCACTTT.

The chain employs TRBV5-1 and TRBJ2-7, with TRBD2 matching 7 bases. Trimming took 0 bases from V and 3 from J; bases not matched to a gene: 6. The CDR3 totals 15 residues. Germline CDR1 and CDR2: SGHRS and YFSETQ. The CDR3 loop reads CASSLEGRVYYEQYF. CDR3 nucleotides: TGCGCCAGCAGCTTGGAAGGGAGGGTTTACTACGAGCAGTACTTC.

A few counts support this clone. The J gene is TRBJ1-2, the V gene TRBV5-8, with a possible D match to TRBD1 (6 bases). V was shortened by 2 bases and J by 2 bases, with 13 bases between the two germline ends. CDR3 size: 15 residues. CDR1 and CDR2 (germline): SGHTS, YDEGEE. CDR3 sequence reads: CASSLAGAMNYGYTF. CDR3 DNA sequence: TGTGCCAGCAGCTTAGCGGGGGCCATGAACTATGGCTACACCTTC.

The chain is built from TRBV19 and TRBJ1-3; the match to TRBD1 covers 8 bases. The CDR3 runs 16 residues. The germline V gene encodes CDR1 LNHDA and CDR2 SQIVND (reference sequence). V dropped 2 bases and J dropped 1; count of bases not matched to a gene: 4. CDR3 protein: CASSIQGAHSGNTIYF. CDR3 nucleotides: TGTGCCAGTAGTATACAGGGGGCGCATTCTGGAAACACCATATATTTT. Variable domain in full (rest from reference TRBV19 and TRBJ1-3): DGGITQSPKYLFRKEGQNVTLSCEQNLNHDAMYWYRQDPGQGLRLIYYSQIVNDFQKGDIAEGYSVSREKKESFPLTVTSAQKNPTAFYLCASSIQGAHSGNTIYFGEGSWLTVV.

This rearrangement joins TRBV7-2 to TRBJ2-2; D gene unclear. CDR1 and CDR2 from the germline V gene are SGHTA and FQGNSA. The CDR3 contains 13 residues. V lost 3 bases and J 2 bases, leaving 4 bases between the germline ends. The CDR3 is CASSFLNTGELFF. CDR3 sequence (DNA): TGTGCCAGCAGCTTCTTAAACACCGGGGAGCTGTTTTTT.

The J gene is TRBJ1-5, the V gene TRBV6-5, with a possible D match to TRBD1 (5 bases). The germline V and J ends were trimmed by 4 bases and 2 bases, with 12 bases remaining between them. Per germline, CDR1 MNHEY and CDR2 SVGAGI. The CDR3 is 15 amino acids. In DNA form, the CDR3 reads TGTGCCAGCAGTTCGACGGGGGACCGCAATCAGCCCCAGCATTTT. Translation gives CASSSTGDRNQPQHF.

The rearrangement links TRBV10-3 to TRBJ1-6; no clear D gene. Germline lookup yields CDR1 ENHRY and CDR2 SYGVKD. V was trimmed by 0 bases and J by 7 bases, leaving 7 bases between them. The CDR3 runs 14 residues. CDR3: CAISESAVNSPLHF. The DNA for the CDR3 is TGTGCCATCAGTGAGTCGGCAGTAAATTCACCCCTCCACTTT.

This rearrangement joins TRBV9 to TRBJ1-1, with 9 bases that match TRBD1. The germline V gene has CDR1 SGDLS and CDR2 YYNGEE. This CDR3 comprises 15 residues. Trimming removed 4 bases from V and 5 bases from J; junction bases left unmatched: 9. The CDR3 is CASSPSGQGLTEAFF. DNA of the CDR3: TGTGCCAGCAGCCCCTCGGGACAGGGTTTGACTGAAGCTTTCTTT.

The chain employs TRBV6-4 and TRBJ2-6; TRBD1 aligns across 7 bases. V lost 6 bases and J lost 4; bases outside the gene matches: 6. The germline gives CDR1 MRHNA, CDR2 SNTAGT. CDR3 length: 15 amino acids. For the CDR3, the DNA is TGTGCCAGCAGCGAGGGGGCGCGAGGGGCCAACGTCCTGACTTTC. It translates to CASSEGARGANVLTF.

The chain has TRBV4-3 and TRBJ2-7; unclear D gene. Trimming left V 5 bases short and J 4 bases short, with 18 bases between. This CDR3 region has 15 residues. Per germline, CDR1 LGHNA and CDR2 YSLEER. The CDR3 loop reads CASSYELAAAYEQYF. For the CDR3, the DNA is TGCGCCAGCAGCTATGAATTGGCCGCGGCTTACGAGCAGTACTTC.

For the CDR3, the DNA is TGTGCCAGCAGACCCCCCGGGACTAGCCCCACAGATACGCAGTATTTT. Its protein is CASRPPGTSPTDTQYF. The chain combines TRBV7-2 with TRBJ2-3; 9 nucleotides agree with TRBD2. The CDR3 is 16 residues long. CDR1 and CDR2 from the germline V gene are SGHTA and FQGNSA. V lost 6 bases, J lost 2 bases, and 9 bases stayed unmatched.

The chain employs TRBV9 and TRBJ2-3; 8 nucleotides line up with TRBD1. This CDR3 is 16 amino acids long. V lost 3 bases to trimming and J lost 5 bases; unmatched junction nucleotides: 11. Germline CDR1 reads SGDLS; CDR2 reads YYNGEE. CDR3 residues: CASSAQPQGARDTQYF. The CDR3 DNA reads TGTGCCAGCAGCGCCCAACCCCAGGGGGCTCGAGATACGCAGTATTTT.

This chain connects TRBV9 to TRBJ2-7; D is perhaps TRBD2 (7 bases). The CDR3 is made up of 16 amino acids. Per germline, CDR1 SGDLS and CDR2 YYNGEE. The ends were cut back, 0 bases at V and 1 base at J, with 14 bases in the middle. CDR3 amino acids: CASSVGGGPLSYEQYF. The CDR3 region has the DNA TGTGCCAGCAGCGTAGGGGGGGGGCCACTTTCCTACGAGCAGTACTTC. Full variable domain (rest looked up from reference TRBV9 and TRBJ2-7): DSGVTQTPKHLITATGQRVTLRCSPRSGDLSVYWYQQSLDQGLQFLIQYYNGEERAKGNILERFSAQQFPDLHSELNLSSLELGDSALYFCASSVGGGPLSYEQYFGPGTRLTVT.

The chain links TRBV11-3 to TRBJ1-1; D is possibly TRBD1 (5 bases). The CDR3 consists of 14 residues. The germline V and J ends were trimmed by 5 bases and 1 base, with 11 bases remaining between them. Looked up from germline, CDR1 is SGHNT and CDR2 is YENEEA. CDR3 coding DNA: TGTGCCAGCAGCCCAGGTCAGGGGAACACTGAAGCTTTCTTT. Protein: CASSPGQGNTEAFF.

This chain connects TRBV6-6 to TRBJ2-1, with a tentative D call TRBD2 (5 bases). The CDR3 covers 14 residues. V was pared by 5 bases and J by 4 bases, with 12 bases between. Germline V gene sequence: CDR1 MNHNY, CDR2 SVGAGI (reference sequence). The CDR3: CASSPHRGYNEQFF. The CDR3 DNA reads as TGTGCCAGCAGTCCCCACAGAGGGTACAATGAGCAGTTCTTC.

V gene TRBV7-2 combines with J gene TRBJ1-5; D is perhaps TRBD1 (6 bases). Germline assignment: CDR1 SGHTA and CDR2 FQGNSA. The CDR3 is 14 residues long. Trimming left V 1 base short and J 7 bases short, with 11 bases between. In DNA form, the CDR3 reads TGTGCCAGCAGCTTAGGGGGGCAGGGGCAGCCCCAGCATTTT. This gives the protein CASSLGGQGQPQHF.

The gene calls are TRBV28 and TRBJ2-7; possibly TRBD1 for D (5 bases). V was trimmed by 1 base and J by 5 bases, leaving 12 bases between them. The germline V gene has CDR1 MDHEN and CDR2 SYDVKM. The CDR3 runs to 14 residues. CDR3 in DNA: TGTGCCAGCAGTTTATCCAGGGTCATTGACGAGCAGTACTTC. It translates to CASSLSRVIDEQYF.

The J gene is TRBJ1-1, the V gene TRBV5-1; no reliable D call. The V gene's germline CDR1 is SGHRS and CDR2 YFSETQ. V gave up 5 bases and J gave up 1 base, with 9 bases separating them. This CDR3 has 13 amino acids. For the CDR3, the DNA is TGCGCCAGCAGTCGGGAGGCGAACACTGAAGCTTTCTTT. Translation gives CASSREANTEAFF.

This clone has more than one count but fewer than ten. V gene TRBV28 combines with J gene TRBJ1-6; 12 bases line up with TRBD1. This CDR3 region has 16 residues. Germline lookup yields CDR1 MDHEN and CDR2 SYDVKM. V dropped 5 bases and J dropped 9; count of bases not matched to a gene: 8. In DNA form, the CDR3 reads TGTGCCAGCAGTCTCGCGGGACAGGGGGCGCGTTCACCCCTCCACTTT. This sequence encodes CASSLAGQGARSPLHF.

The V gene is TRBV5-6, the J gene TRBJ2-5, with 12 nucleotides matching TRBD2. The J segment lost 4 bases and the V segment lost 3 bases, leaving 13 bases of the junction unmatched. This CDR3 is built from 18 residues. CDR1 is SGHDT and CDR2 is YYEEEE in the germline V gene. The DNA for the CDR3 is TGTGCCAGCAGCTCGTCCGGGACTAGCGGGCCTTGGTCAGAGACCCAGTACTTC. Protein: CASSSSGTSGPWSETQYF.

This chain connects TRBV19 to TRBJ2-6; the match to TRBD2 covers 8 bases. Germline CDR1 is LNHDA and CDR2 is SQIVND (reference sequence). The CDR3 length is 17 residues. Trimming cost V 2 bases and J 2 bases; bases outside gene matches: 5. The CDR3 sequence: CASSITSGRAGANVLTF. The CDR3 coding sequence is TGTGCCAGTAGTATAACGTCCGGGAGGGCTGGGGCCAACGTCCTGACTTTC.

In this sample, this clone turned up a few times. The rearrangement joins TRBV2 to TRBJ2-5; 7 bases fit TRBD1. TRBJ2-7 explains the end of the DNA better; the J call may be wrong. CDR1 is SNHLY, CDR2 FYNNEI, per germline. The CDR3 spans 16 residues. Written as DNA, the CDR3 is TGTGCCAGCAGTGCACCGGACAGGTGGAGTACCTACGAGCAGTACTTC. It encodes CASSAPDRWSTYEQYF.

The chain employs TRBV28 and TRBJ1-2; 7 positions match TRBD1. Germline loops: CDR1 MDHEN, CDR2 SYDVKM. The trim removed 2 bases at V and 4 bases at J, leaving 7 bases unmatched. This CDR3 spans 15 amino acids. CDR3 amino acids: CASSLGGTVVYGYTF. The CDR3 nucleotides are TGTGCCAGCAGTTTAGGGGGGACAGTCGTCTATGGCTACACCTTC.

Of note for this clone: This sample includes further DNA sequences coding for the same CDR3. The chain uses TRBV10-3 and TRBJ2-1; possibly TRBD1 for D (6 bases). Germline CDR1 is ENHRY and CDR2 is SYGVKD. Trimming removed 3 bases from V and 6 bases from J, with 15 bases in between. The CDR3 runs 15 residues. CDR3 DNA: TGTGCCATCAGTGATCAGGACAGAGGGAGCAATGAGCAGTTCTTC. This encodes CAISDQDRGSNEQFF.